The clone carrying this T cell receptor beta chain appeared many times. V dropped 6 bases and J dropped 7; count of bases not matched to a gene: 8. The CDR3 extends over 14 amino acids. Germline V CDR1 and CDR2: SQVTM, ANQGSEA. Using unique molecular identifiers, the investigators prepared the TCRbeta library. MiXCR, applied by TCRdb to the PCR reads, yields one record per CDR3 protein. The repertoire holds under 850,000 distinct CDR3 sequences, about 12% seen once, with around 0.79% in the top ten. The data belong to a study of T-cell reconstitution after alpha-beta-depleted transplantation in children.

This sequence originates from a girl aged 2 to 9 with congenital amegakaryocytic thrombocytopenia, due to receive a stem cell transplant. The rearrangement links TRBV29-1 to TRBJ2-2; 10 nucleotides agree with TRBD1. Sequencing was performed on PBMCs, taken before TCRalphabeta/CD19-depleted stem cell transplant. Here the CDR3 DNA reads TGCAGCGTGGCCCCGGGACAGGGGTTCGGGGAGCTGTTTTTT. Protein: CSVAPGQGFGELFF.